The T cell receptor beta chain under discussion was sequenced for a study of PD-1 blockade in classical Hodgkin lymphoma. As for the study in general: With a 2-week interval, patients received intravenous nivolumab at 3 mg/kg.

The repertoire was sequenced with immunoSEQ multiplex PCR; TCRdb's copy has only in-frame clones and lacks some. The sample shows some 84,000 clones, approximately 91% of them seen only once. This clone was seen only a few times. Antigen specificity is unknown. The V and J ends lost 6 bases and 1 base respectively, with 15 bases between them. The CDR3 is made up of 15 amino acids. CDR1 and CDR2 from the germline V gene are SNHLY and FYNNEI. Broader study findings: Repertoire differences have undefined causes, possibly disease activity or prior therapy. A significant rise in TCR diversity by C4D1 was seen for CD4+ but not CD8+ cells.

Patients all relapsed after autologous stem cell transplantation, and there was variation in brentuximab vedotin exposure. Complete response, partial response or progressive disease made up the best responses. Material: peripheral blood mononuclear cells (PBMCs), obtained at baseline. This sequence originates from a human donor with classical Hodgkin lymphoma. This chain uses TRBV2 with TRBJ1-1; D unclear. CDR3 sequence: CASSRLITANTEAFF. The CDR3 DNA follows: TGTGCCAGCAGCCGACTTATTACAGCGAACACTGAAGCTTTCTTT.